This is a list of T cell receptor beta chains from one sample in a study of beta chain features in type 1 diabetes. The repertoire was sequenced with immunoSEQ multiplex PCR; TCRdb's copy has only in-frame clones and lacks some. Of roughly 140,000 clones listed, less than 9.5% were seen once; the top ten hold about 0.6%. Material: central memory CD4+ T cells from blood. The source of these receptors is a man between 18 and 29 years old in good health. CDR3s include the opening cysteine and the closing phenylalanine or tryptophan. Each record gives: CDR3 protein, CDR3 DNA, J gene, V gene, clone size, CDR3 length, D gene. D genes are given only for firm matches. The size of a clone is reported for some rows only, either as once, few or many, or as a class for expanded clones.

cdr3_aa: CASSLALAGGEQFF
cdr3_nt: TGTGCTAGCAGCTTAGCACTAGCGGGAGGTGAGCAGTTCTTC
j_call: TRBJ2-1
v_call: TRBV7-7
clone_size: -
cdr3_length: 14
d_call: TRBD2

cdr3_aa: CASSPYRGRPGPSNQPQHF
cdr3_nt: TGTGCCAGCAGTCCGTACAGGGGACGCCCCGGACCTAGCAATCAGCCCCAGCATTTT
j_call: TRBJ1-5
v_call: TRBV28
clone_size: few
cdr3_length: 19
d_call: TRBD1

cdr3_aa: CASSQVSGGGNSPLHF
cdr3_nt: TGTGCCAGCAGCCAAGTGTCAGGGGGAGGTAATTCACCCCTCCACTTT
j_call: TRBJ1-6
v_call: TRBV4-1
clone_size: few
cdr3_length: 16
d_call: TRBD1

cdr3_aa: CASSSGGTGKYNEQFF
cdr3_nt: TGTGCCAGCAGTTCCGGGGGGACAGGGAAATACAATGAGCAGTTCTTC
j_call: TRBJ2-1
v_call: TRBV28
clone_size: few
cdr3_length: 16
d_call: TRBD1

cdr3_aa: CSVFVAGVMNTEAFF
cdr3_nt: TGCAGCGTTTTTGTGGCAGGGGTAATGAACACTGAAGCTTTCTTT
j_call: TRBJ1-1
v_call: TRBV29-1
clone_size: -
cdr3_length: 15
d_call: -

cdr3_aa: CASSSGTGAISGELFF
cdr3_nt: TGTGCCAGCAGCTCAGGGACAGGGGCGATATCCGGGGAGCTGTTTTTT
j_call: TRBJ2-2
v_call: TRBV5-4
clone_size: -
cdr3_length: 16
d_call: TRBD1

cdr3_aa: CASSSGQGINEQFF
cdr3_nt: TGTGCCAGCAGCTCCGGACAGGGCATCAATGAGCAGTTCTTC
j_call: TRBJ2-1
v_call: TRBV7-2
clone_size: -
cdr3_length: 14
d_call: TRBD1

cdr3_aa: CATSRVRAEAFF
cdr3_nt: TGTGCCACCAGCAGAGTAAGAGCTGAAGCTTTCTTT
j_call: TRBJ1-1
v_call: TRBV15
clone_size: many
cdr3_length: 12
d_call: -

cdr3_aa: CASSAGEGLALNEQFF
cdr3_nt: TGTGCCAGCAGCGCAGGCGAGGGACTAGCCCTCAATGAGCAGTTCTTC
j_call: TRBJ2-1
v_call: TRBV9
clone_size: -
cdr3_length: 16
d_call: TRBD2

cdr3_aa: CASSPITENTEAFF
cdr3_nt: TGTGCCAGCTCACCCATTACAGAGAACACTGAAGCTTTCTTT
j_call: TRBJ1-1
v_call: TRBV18
clone_size: many
cdr3_length: 14
d_call: -

cdr3_aa: CSVGAGVAYEQYF
cdr3_nt: TGCAGCGTTGGGGCGGGAGTCGCCTACGAGCAGTACTTC
j_call: TRBJ2-7
v_call: TRBV29-1
clone_size: many
cdr3_length: 13
d_call: TRBD2

cdr3_aa: CASSQEGQGGNEQYF
cdr3_nt: TGTGCCAGCAGCCAAGAGGGGCAGGGAGGCAACGAGCAGTACTTC
j_call: TRBJ2-7
v_call: TRBV4-2
clone_size: -
cdr3_length: 15
d_call: -

cdr3_aa: CASSLGQGLIYEQYF
cdr3_nt: TGTGCCAGCAGCTTAGGACAGGGGCTGATTTACGAGCAGTACTTC
j_call: TRBJ2-7
v_call: TRBV11-1
clone_size: few
cdr3_length: 15
d_call: TRBD1

cdr3_aa: CSVGHSTDTQYF
cdr3_nt: TGCAGCGTTGGACATTCCACAGATACGCAGTATTTT
j_call: TRBJ2-3
v_call: TRBV29-1
clone_size: many
cdr3_length: 12
d_call: -

cdr3_aa: CASSLSMNTEAFF
cdr3_nt: TGTGCCAGCAGCTTGAGTATGAACACTGAAGCTTTCTTT
j_call: TRBJ1-1
v_call: TRBV11-3
clone_size: few
cdr3_length: 13
d_call: -

cdr3_aa: CASSPRDGGTDTQYF
cdr3_nt: TGTGCCAGTAGTCCGCGGGACGGTGGCACAGATACGCAGTATTTT
j_call: TRBJ2-3
v_call: TRBV19
clone_size: many
cdr3_length: 15
d_call: -

cdr3_aa: CASSLVTGTGGATEAFF
cdr3_nt: TGTGCCAGCAGCTTAGTTACTGGGACAGGGGGCGCGACTGAAGCTTTCTTT
j_call: TRBJ1-1
v_call: TRBV7-2
clone_size: few
cdr3_length: 17
d_call: TRBD1

cdr3_aa: CASSQDLDFKNIQYF
cdr3_nt: TGCGCCAGCAGCCAAGATCTGGACTTCAAAAACATTCAGTACTTC
j_call: TRBJ2-4
v_call: TRBV4-3
clone_size: many
cdr3_length: 15
d_call: -

cdr3_aa: CASSRTSGDEQFF
cdr3_nt: TGTGCCAGCAGTCGCACTAGCGGCGATGAGCAGTTCTTC
j_call: TRBJ2-1
v_call: TRBV7-3
clone_size: -
cdr3_length: 13
d_call: TRBD2

cdr3_aa: CASNSRGGLNTEAFF
cdr3_nt: TGTGCCAGCAACTCACGAGGGGGTCTGAACACTGAAGCTTTCTTT
j_call: TRBJ1-1
v_call: TRBV28
clone_size: few
cdr3_length: 15
d_call: -

cdr3_aa: CASRSGYGGANVLTF
cdr3_nt: TGTGCCAGCAGATCAGGGTATGGGGGGGCCAACGTCCTGACTTTC
j_call: TRBJ2-6
v_call: TRBV6-1
clone_size: -
cdr3_length: 15
d_call: -

cdr3_aa: CASSSTLSETQYF
cdr3_nt: TGCGCCAGCAGCTCGACTCTTTCGGAGACCCAGTACTTC
j_call: TRBJ2-5
v_call: TRBV4-3
clone_size: few
cdr3_length: 13
d_call: -

cdr3_aa: CASSDTSGSNEQFF
cdr3_nt: TGCGCCAGCAGCGATACTAGCGGGAGTAATGAGCAGTTCTTC
j_call: TRBJ2-1
v_call: TRBV5-1
clone_size: few
cdr3_length: 14
d_call: TRBD2

cdr3_aa: CASSWGLARGRQETQYF
cdr3_nt: TGCGCCAGCAGCTGGGGACTCGCGCGGGGCCGCCAAGAGACCCAGTACTTC
j_call: TRBJ2-5
v_call: TRBV5-1
clone_size: -
cdr3_length: 17
d_call: -

cdr3_aa: CASSPIGGETQYF
cdr3_nt: TGTGCCAGCTCACCCATCGGGGGAGAGACCCAGTACTTC
j_call: TRBJ2-5
v_call: TRBV18
clone_size: many
cdr3_length: 13
d_call: -

cdr3_aa: CSVAGGPYEQYF
cdr3_nt: TGCAGCGTCGCAGGGGGGCCTTACGAGCAGTACTTC
j_call: TRBJ2-7
v_call: TRBV29-1
clone_size: many
cdr3_length: 12
d_call: -

cdr3_aa: CASSESDRGSETQYF
cdr3_nt: TGTGCCAGCAGTGAATCCGACAGGGGAAGCGAGACCCAGTACTTC
j_call: TRBJ2-5
v_call: TRBV6-1
clone_size: -
cdr3_length: 15
d_call: TRBD1

cdr3_aa: CASSKVDGSHGELFF
cdr3_nt: TGTGCCAGCAGCAAGGTTGACGGGAGTCACGGGGAGCTGTTTTTT
j_call: TRBJ2-2
v_call: TRBV21-1
clone_size: many
cdr3_length: 15
d_call: -

cdr3_aa: CASSLGGTRLREKLFF
cdr3_nt: TGTGCCAGCAGCTTAGGGGGGACAAGACTCCGTGAAAAACTGTTTTTT
j_call: TRBJ1-4
v_call: TRBV7-2
clone_size: -
cdr3_length: 16
d_call: -

cdr3_aa: CASSLPGGTADTQYF
cdr3_nt: TGTGCCAGCAGCTTACCGGGTGGTACCGCAGATACGCAGTATTTT
j_call: TRBJ2-3
v_call: TRBV7-9
clone_size: many
cdr3_length: 15
d_call: -

cdr3_aa: CASRPTVNQPQHF
cdr3_nt: TGTGCCAGCAGACCGACAGTCAATCAGCCCCAGCATTTT
j_call: TRBJ1-5
v_call: TRBV6-5
clone_size: few
cdr3_length: 13
d_call: -

cdr3_aa: CASSSRLRQGKAEAFF
cdr3_nt: TGTGCCAGCAGCTCACGCCTCAGACAGGGGAAGGCTGAAGCTTTCTTT
j_call: TRBJ1-1
v_call: TRBV7-9
clone_size: few
cdr3_length: 16
d_call: TRBD1

cdr3_aa: CASSLANWNTGELFF
cdr3_nt: TGTGCCAGCAGCTTAGCGAACTGGAACACCGGGGAGCTGTTTTTT
j_call: TRBJ2-2
v_call: TRBV7-9
clone_size: few
cdr3_length: 15
d_call: -

cdr3_aa: CAISDDGGRQETQYF
cdr3_nt: TGTGCCATCAGTGATGACGGGGGACGCCAAGAGACCCAGTACTTC
j_call: TRBJ2-5
v_call: TRBV10-3
clone_size: -
cdr3_length: 15
d_call: -

cdr3_aa: CASSLAGGRGEQYF
cdr3_nt: TGTGCCAGCAGCTTAGCGGGAGGGCGAGGCGAGCAGTACTTC
j_call: TRBJ2-7
v_call: TRBV11-1
clone_size: -
cdr3_length: 14
d_call: TRBD2

cdr3_aa: CASSQLGGTGELFF
cdr3_nt: TGCGCCAGCAGCCAACTGGGGGGAACCGGGGAGCTGTTTTTT
j_call: TRBJ2-2
v_call: TRBV4-3
clone_size: -
cdr3_length: 14
d_call: -

cdr3_aa: CASSGVGQTLPFF
cdr3_nt: TGTGCCAGCAGTGGGGTCGGACAGACATTACCTTTCTTT
j_call: TRBJ1-1
v_call: TRBV2
clone_size: -
cdr3_length: 13
d_call: -

cdr3_aa: CASSLVSGGANTQYF
cdr3_nt: TGTGCCAGCAGCTTGGTGAGCGGGGGGGCAAATACGCAGTATTTT
j_call: TRBJ2-3
v_call: TRBV7-2
clone_size: few
cdr3_length: 15
d_call: TRBD2

cdr3_aa: CASTLRGSGYTF
cdr3_nt: TGTGCCAGCACCCTCCGGGGTAGTGGCTACACCTTC
j_call: TRBJ1-2
v_call: TRBV28
clone_size: -
cdr3_length: 12
d_call: -

cdr3_aa: CASRPGLAGQETQYF
cdr3_nt: TGTGCCAGCAGACCGGGACTAGCGGGGCAAGAGACCCAGTACTTC
j_call: TRBJ2-5
v_call: TRBV4-2
clone_size: -
cdr3_length: 15
d_call: TRBD2